These T cell receptor beta chains were read from a single sample in a study of shared clonotypes between healthy human individuals. TCRdb's copy holds only in-frame clones and misses some; the assay was immunoSEQ multiplex PCR. This sample has about 680,000 clones, with around 73% found just once. Specimen: memory CD4+ T cells sorted from blood. These receptor sequences come from a woman aged 25 to 45 in good health. Both conserved end residues are part of each CDR3.

len	v_gene	j_gene	CDR3aa
17	TRBV7-9	TRBJ2-7	CASSPQFGGQYENEQYF
13	TRBV6-1	TRBJ2-7	CASMWGQGGEQYF
13	TRBV5-1	TRBJ2-1	CASSRLGYNEQFF
14	TRBV18	TRBJ2-5	CASSAGQGAETQYF
14	TRBV7-9	TRBJ2-1	CANSPPPADNEQFF
15	TRBV5-8	TRBJ1-5	CASSGDRGLNQPQHF
14	TRBV2	TRBJ1-3	CASEDGISGNTIYF
13	TRBV18	TRBJ1-1	CASSPPQATEAFF
13	TRBV30	TRBJ1-5	CAWSPGPNQPQHF
17	TRBV18	TRBJ2-6	CASSPETGGTGANVLTF
14	TRBV10-3	TRBJ2-2	CAISPPSGAGELFF
14	TRBV11-2	TRBJ2-2	CASSLERGGGELFF
14	TRBV6-5	TRBJ2-5	CASRPPGQQETQYF
18	TRBV4-1	TRBJ2-5	CASSQPPGRDSSRPTQYF
12	TRBV7-9	TRBJ2-1	CASSPVGNEQFF
13	TRBV6-6	TRBJ2-7	CASSTEAPYEQYF
16	TRBV28	TRBJ2-1	CASSSLASGGDNEQFF
8	TRBV7-9	TRBJ2-1	CASSSEFF
15	TRBV2	TRBJ2-2	CASSSGSWGTGELFF
15	TRBV18	TRBJ2-4	CASSPASVPKNIQYF
14	TRBV2	TRBJ1-4	CASSSGTPNEKLFF
14	TRBV5-1	TRBJ2-3	CASSFGTVQTTQYF
14	TRBV28	TRBJ2-7	CASSPGLAAGEQYF
13	TRBV11-2	TRBJ2-1	CASSLQAPNEQFF
13	TRBV27	TRBJ2-5	CASSPRRAQTQYF
14	TRBV6-6	TRBJ2-1	CASRTGTSYNEQFF
14	TRBV10-3	TRBJ2-7	CAISERDRMYEQYF
15	TRBV30	TRBJ2-1	CAWTAGTGVLGEQFF
15	TRBV28	TRBJ2-7	CASSSPANWAYEQYF